One and the same sample provided the 31 T cell receptor beta chains below, sequenced in a study of control samples from healthy donors and cancer patients. Sequencing was performed with immunoSEQ multiplex PCR; in TCRdb, only in-frame clones are kept and a portion is missing. The top ten hold roughly 3.2% of the sample, which has around 120,000 clones, around 89% seen once. The sample consisted of blood. These receptors were collected from a man aged 40-49 years in good health.

This sequence joins TRBV5-1 and TRBJ1-5; 9 bases fit TRBD1. Germline V gene data show CDR1 as SGHRS and CDR2 as YFSETQ. The CDR3 runs to 15 residues. The J segment lost 4 bases and the V segment lost 5 bases, leaving 7 bases of the junction unmatched. DNA of the CDR3: TGCGCCAGCAGTAGGACAGGGGACAGGAATCAGCCCCAGCATTTT. Amino acid sequence: CASSRTGDRNQPQHF.

The rearrangement links TRBV20-1 to TRBJ2-3, with unresolved D. Trimming removed 3 bases from V and 0 bases from J, with 10 bases in between. Germline CDR1 is DFQATT and CDR2 is SNEGSKA (reference sequence). This CDR3 comprises 14 residues. For the CDR3, the DNA is TGCAGTGCTAGTATCCTGTCTAGCACAGATACGCAGTATTTT. Residues: CSASILSSTDTQYF.

The V gene is TRBV9, the J gene TRBJ2-5, with 9 bases that match TRBD2. CDR3 length: 15 residues. Per the germline V gene, CDR1 is SGDLS and CDR2 is YYNGEE. J was trimmed by 5 bases and V by 3 bases; bases with no gene match: 8. This CDR3 is CASSAAGGIVETQYF. In nucleotides, the CDR3 is TGTGCCAGCAGCGCAGCGGGGGGCATAGTCGAGACCCAGTACTTC.

This chain links TRBV6-5 with TRBJ1-6; D remains ambiguous. The CDR3 loop spans 15 amino acids. The V gene lost 5 bases and the J gene lost 0 bases, with 8 bases spanning the gap. Per the germline V gene, CDR1 is MNHEY and CDR2 is SVGAGI. In DNA form, the CDR3 reads TGTGCCAGCAGTCTAGAGAGCTCCTATAATTCACCCCTCCACTTT. The encoded protein is CASSLESSYNSPLHF.

This clone was seen once. This rearrangement joins TRBV5-4 to TRBJ1-2; D unclear. The V gene lost 0 bases and the J gene lost 3 bases, with 6 bases spanning the gap. CDR3 length: 13 amino acids. Looked up from germline, CDR1 is SGHNT and CDR2 is YYREEE (reference sequence). For the CDR3, the DNA is TGTGCCAGCAGCTTGGAGGGAGACTATGGCTACACCTTC. Its translation is CASSLEGDYGYTF.

The rearrangement links TRBV7-3 to TRBJ2-2; D not resolved. This CDR3 is built from 14 residues. The germline V gene encodes CDR1 SGHTA and CDR2 FQGTGA. The V gene lost 3 bases and the J gene lost 5 bases, with 10 bases spanning the gap. The CDR3 protein is CASSFTHGTGELFF. CDR3 bases: TGTGCCAGCAGCTTCACGCATGGGACCGGGGAGCTGTTTTTT.

The chain combines TRBV19 with TRBJ2-2, with 11 nucleotides matching TRBD1. Germline assignment: CDR1 LNHDA and CDR2 SQIVND (reference sequence). The junction had 6 bases not matched to a gene; V was cut back by 9 bases and J by 0 bases. The CDR3 contains 16 residues. In nucleotides, the CDR3 is TGTGCCAGCAAGCCGGGACAGGGGGCGAACACCGGGGAGCTGTTTTTT. The encoded protein is CASKPGQGANTGELFF.

This clone was counted a few times. The chain has TRBV24-1 and TRBJ2-3, with D maybe TRBD2 (5 bases). Trimming shortened V by 4 bases and J by 5 bases, and 12 bases separated the two germline ends. The CDR3 contains 14 residues. The germline V gene encodes CDR1 KGHDR and CDR2 SFDVKD. The CDR3, as DNA: TGTGCCACCAGTGACCCCTCACGGGGAGATACGCAGTATTTT. It yields the protein CATSDPSRGDTQYF.

This chain connects TRBV7-2 to TRBJ2-7; a weak D match, TRBD1 (5 bases). Per germline, CDR1 SGHTA and CDR2 FQGNSA. The CDR3 extends over 15 amino acids. V was clipped by 1 base and J by 3 bases, with 13 bases between them. In DNA form, the CDR3 reads TGTGCCAGCAGCTTAGGTCATCCAGGGAACTACGAGCAGTACTTC. This encodes CASSLGHPGNYEQYF.

The chain recombines TRBV4-3 with TRBJ1-2; a weak D match, TRBD1 (5 bases). V was shortened by 0 bases and J by 7 bases, with 12 bases between the two germline ends. The germline CDR1 and CDR2 sequences are LGHNA and YSLEER. The CDR3 covers 14 residues. CDR3 in DNA: TGCGCCAGCAGCCAAGATCTGAGGGGTAGTGGCTACACCTTC. This codes for CASSQDLRGSGYTF.

The genes are TRBV9 and TRBJ1-1; possible D gene TRBD1, 5 bases. This CDR3 is 14 amino acids long. With 0 bases removed from V and 4 bases from J, the gap between germline ends came to 10 bases. Germline CDR1 reads SGDLS; CDR2 reads YYNGEE. The CDR3 DNA reads as TGTGCCAGCAGCGTAGCCCTCCAGGGCACTGAAGCTTTCTTT. It translates to CASSVALQGTEAFF.

This sequence joins TRBV6-2 or TRBV6-3 and TRBJ2-7, with 7 bases matching TRBD1. The junction had 8 bases not matched to a gene; V was cut back by 2 bases and J by 4 bases. Looked up from germline, CDR1 is MNHEY and CDR2 is SVGEGT. This CDR3 has 15 residues. The DNA of the CDR3 is TGTGCCAGCAGTTACGGTGGACAGGTGGGTTACGAGCAGTACTTC. Its protein product is CASSYGGQVGYEQYF.

This clone was seen only once. The chain employs TRBV19 and TRBJ1-2; D call uncertain. This CDR3 is built from 13 residues. Germline V gene sequence: CDR1 LNHDA, CDR2 SQIVND (reference sequence). V dropped 6 bases and J dropped 3 bases, with 11 bases sitting between them. The CDR3 loop reads CASRLGQDYGYTF. CDR3 nucleotides: TGTGCCAGTAGGCTTGGTCAGGACTATGGCTACACCTTC.

V is TRBV7-2 and J is TRBJ1-5; D remains ambiguous. Germline CDR1 and CDR2: SGHTA and FQGNSA. Trimming took off 5 bases at V and 3 bases at J, with 11 bases between the two ends. The CDR3 is made up of 14 amino acids. The CDR3 nucleotides are TGTGCCAGCAGCCCAAACAGCTACAATCAGCCCCAGCATTTT. This translates into CASSPNSYNQPQHF.

The rearrangement joins TRBV9 to TRBJ2-7; D possibly matches TRBD1 or TRBD2 (5 bases each). From germline, CDR1 is SGDLS and CDR2 YYNGEE. The CDR3 extends over 14 amino acids. The V and J ends lost 0 bases and 6 bases respectively, with 13 bases between them. CDR3 region: CASSVVGESSEQYF. The CDR3 DNA reads as TGTGCCAGCAGCGTAGTGGGGGAATCATCCGAGCAGTACTTC.

The rearrangement links TRBV5-1 to TRBJ1-2; D is perhaps TRBD1 (5 bases). V lost 5 bases, J lost 5 bases, and 13 bases lay in between. Germline-derived CDR1 and CDR2 are SGHRS and YFSETQ. The length of the CDR3 is 13 residues. This chain's CDR3 is CASSEGEGYGYTF. The DNA of the CDR3 is TGCGCCAGCAGTGAAGGGGAGGGGTATGGCTACACCTTC.

This sequence joins TRBV5-4 and TRBJ2-1, with a weak D call TRBD1 (9 bases). V was cut by 4 bases and J by 12 bases, with 35 bases left in between. Germline-derived CDR1 and CDR2 are SGHNT and YYREEE (reference sequence). The CDR3 is 19 residues long. This CDR3 reads CASSQNRGLSGGPSGGQFF. In nucleotides, the CDR3 is TGTGCCAGCAGCCAAAACAGGGGGCTAAGCGGGGGACCCTCAGGAGGGCAGTTCTTC.

The rearrangement uses TRBV6-6 and TRBJ2-2, with D possibly TRBD2 on 7 matching bases. Germline CDR1 and CDR2: MNHNY and SVGAGI (reference sequence). The V end lost 7 bases, the J end lost 7 bases, and 16 bases lay between the germline ends. The CDR3 length is 14 residues. The CDR3 nucleotides read TGTGCCAGCATCCCGAGGGGGGGAAGCGGGGAGCTGTTTTTT. The encoded protein is CASIPRGGSGELFF.

The genes are TRBV5-4 and TRBJ2-3; TRBD2 agrees at 8 bases. After removal of 1 base from V and 2 bases from J, the junction contained 6 bases not matched to a gene. The CDR3 sequence is 16 residues long. CDR1 and CDR2 (germline): SGHNT, YYREEE (reference sequence). The CDR3 nucleotides are TGTGCCAGCAGCTTGCTGGCGGGGGGATTCACAGATACGCAGTATTTT. Protein product: CASSLLAGGFTDTQYF.

The chain joins TRBV19 to TRBJ1-2, with D possibly being TRBD1 (6 bases). Germline CDR1 is LNHDA and CDR2 is SQIVND (reference sequence). The V end lost 4 bases, the J end lost 3 bases, and 6 bases lay between the germline ends. CDR3 length: 12 residues. This chain's CDR3 is CASSRQDYGYTF. The CDR3 DNA is TGTGCCAGTAGTAGACAGGACTATGGCTACACCTTC.

The rearrangement joins TRBV4-2 to TRBJ1-5; possibly TRBD1 for D (6 bases). CDR1 is LGHNA and CDR2 is YNFKEQ in the germline V gene. This CDR3 spans 16 amino acids. Trimming cost V 0 bases and J 3 bases, with 12 bases left between them. The CDR3 nucleotides are TGTGCCAGCAGCCAAGATCGGGGGGCGAACAATCAGCCCCAGCATTTT. Translated: CASSQDRGANNQPQHF.

This sequence joins TRBV5-1 and TRBJ1-1; D possibly corresponds to TRBD1 (6 bases). Between the trimmed V and J ends, which lost 4 bases and 4 bases, there was a span of 14 bases. In germline, CDR1 is SGHRS, CDR2 YFSETQ. This CDR3 spans 14 amino acids. In nucleotides, the CDR3 is TGCGCCAGCAGCGGACGTACAGGGTCCACTGAAGCTTTCTTT. Amino acid sequence: CASSGRTGSTEAFF.

The sample holds a few counts of this clone. The chain recombines TRBV18 with TRBJ1-1; TRBD1 might be the D (5 bases). CDR3 length equals 13 residues. V gave up 3 bases and J gave up 10 bases, with 15 bases separating them. Looked up from germline, CDR1 is KGHSH and CDR2 is LQKENI. CDR3 residues: CASSPSDTRGAFF. The CDR3 DNA is TGTGCCAGCTCACCCTCGGACACGCGGGGAGCTTTCTTT.

CDR3 amino acids: CASSWISTDTQYF. The CDR3 DNA is TGTGCCAGCAGTTGGATTAGCACAGATACGCAGTATTTT. V gene TRBV12-3 or TRBV12-4 combines with J gene TRBJ2-3; D remains ambiguous. V was pared by 4 bases and J by 0 bases, with 5 bases between. This CDR3 spans 13 amino acids.

The chain links TRBV3-1 (or the pseudogene TRBV3-2) to TRBJ1-1; no definite D call. Germline V gene sequence: CDR1 LGHDT, CDR2 YNNKEL (reference sequence). Trimming shortened V by 7 bases and J by 2 bases, and 14 bases separated the two germline ends. The CDR3 sequence is 14 residues long. CDR3 sequence reads: CASTPGWGNTEAFF. The CDR3 DNA is TGTGCCAGCACCCCCGGGTGGGGTAACACTGAAGCTTTCTTT.

The V and J genes are TRBV29-1 and TRBJ1-1, with D possibly being TRBD1 (6 bases). Looked up from germline, CDR1 is SQVTM and CDR2 is ANQGSEA. The CDR3 totals 9 residues. V was trimmed by 6 bases and J by 10 bases, leaving 9 bases between them. CDR3 region: CSVSGAAFF. CDR3 DNA: TGCAGCGTGTCAGGGGCAGCTTTCTTT. The full variable domain, with the rest looked up from reference TRBV29-1 and TRBJ1-1, is SAVISQKPSRDICQRGTSLTIQCQVDSQVTMMFWYRQQPGQSLTLIATANQGSEATYESGFVIDKFPISRPNLTFSTLTVSNMSPEDSSIYLCSVSGAAFFGQGTRLTVV.

The rearrangement joins TRBV9 to TRBJ1-6, with D tentatively TRBD1 (5 bases). The length of the CDR3 is 17 residues. V lost 4 bases and J lost 9, with 23 bases in between. Germline V gene lookup returns CDR1 SGDLS and CDR2 YYNGEE. Here the CDR3 reads CASSPAGGSQEGSPLHF. The CDR3 region has the DNA TGTGCCAGCAGCCCCGCCGGGGGGAGTCAGGAAGGTTCACCCCTCCACTTT.

The chain combines TRBV19 with TRBJ1-6; D not resolved. The V gene lost 3 bases and the J gene lost 7 bases, with 13 bases spanning the gap. Germline V gene lookup returns CDR1 LNHDA and CDR2 SQIVND (reference sequence). The CDR3 has 15 amino acids. The CDR3 reads CASSIAAGPNSPLHF. CDR3 DNA: TGTGCCAGTAGTATTGCGGCAGGACCCAATTCACCCCTCCACTTT.

This chain connects TRBV19 to TRBJ2-2, with TRBD1 matching over 8 bases. The CDR3 is made up of 16 amino acids. Germline lookup yields CDR1 LNHDA and CDR2 SQIVND (reference sequence). V lost 2 bases and J lost 7; bases outside the gene matches: 9. CDR3 DNA sequence: TGTGCCAGTAGTATACCGGACAGGGTCGGCGGCGGGGAGCTGTTTTTT. This gives the protein CASSIPDRVGGGELFF.

The V call is TRBV7-9, the J call TRBJ1-1; D gene ambiguous. The ends were cut back, 0 bases at V and 7 bases at J, with 9 bases in the middle. The germline V gene has CDR1 SEHNR and CDR2 FQNEAQ (reference sequence). There are 13 residues in the CDR3. The CDR3 sequence: CASSLAFSYEAFF. CDR3 nucleotide sequence: TGTGCCAGCAGCTTAGCGTTTAGTTATGAAGCTTTCTTT.

The V call is TRBV18, the J call TRBJ1-2; 9 bases fit TRBD1. The CDR3 has 15 amino acids. V lost 6 bases, J lost 7 bases, and 12 bases stayed unmatched. Germline CDR1 reads KGHSH; CDR2 reads LQKENI. The CDR3 nucleotides read TGTGCCAGCTCCCCAGGGACAGGGCGAGGTGGTGGCTACACCTTC. The encoded protein is CASSPGTGRGGGYTF.